The next 8 T cell receptor beta chains were all read from a single sample in a study of T cells after yellow fever vaccination. TCRdb passed the 5' RACE reads through MiXCR, listing each CDR3 protein once. The table shows 200,000 to 300,000 distinct CDR3 sequences, with approximately 3.8% occurring only once. The sequences come from PBMCs, collected 15 days after the yellow fever booster vaccination. These TCRs come from a man aged 18 to 29 who received the YFV17D yellow fever vaccine.

Details on this clonotype: This sequence may be a read error, since a much larger clone differs from it by one base. V is TRBV5-1 and J is TRBJ2-5; D remains unclear. CDR1 is SGHRS, CDR2 YFSETQ, per germline. The CDR3 loop spans 14 amino acids. The CDR3 DNA reads TGCGCCAGCCGATATTCGACCCCTCAAGAGACCCAGTGCTTC. It translates to CASRYSTPQETQCF.

This clonotype was recorded many times. The CDR3, as DNA: TGTGCCAGCAGCAAACGCTCGGACAGGGGTTACGAGCAGTACGTC. Translation: CASSKRSDRGYEQYV. The chain combines TRBV21-1 with TRBJ2-7; no DNA check was done on the table's D call, TRBD1. TRBV21-1 is a listed pseudogene. CDR3 length equals 15 residues.

This clonotype was found many times. The chain links TRBV20-1 to TRBJ2-3, with 7 bases that match TRBD2. The length of the CDR3 is 17 residues. CDR1 and CDR2 from the germline V gene are DFQATT and SNEGSKA (reference sequence). V lost 7 bases and J lost 3; bases outside the gene matches: 19. The CDR3 spells CSVTLIASGATTDTQYF. The CDR3 DNA reads as TGCAGTGTTACTCTCATTGCAAGCGGGGCTACAACAGATACGCAGTATTTT.

This clonotype was seen many times. The V call is TRBV7-2, the J call TRBJ2-3; 9 bases are shared with TRBD2. The CDR3 totals 16 residues. CDR1 is SGHTA, CDR2 FQGNSA, per germline. Trimming cost V 0 bases and J 3 bases; bases outside gene matches: 4. The CDR3 bases are TGTGCCAGCAGCTTAGCGGCTAGCGGGGTGACAGATACGCAGTATTTT. Translated: CASSLAASGVTDTQYF.

J is TRBJ2-1 and V is TRBV4-3; the match to TRBD2 covers 10 bases. The CDR3 consists of 17 residues. CDR1 is LGHNA, CDR2 YSLEER, per germline. V was pared by 3 bases and J by 9 bases, with 14 bases of the junction left unmatched. The CDR3 loop reads CASSQKELKRGGGEQFF. The CDR3 DNA is TGCGCCAGCAGCCAGAAAGAACTAAAGCGGGGGGGTGGTGAGCAGTTCTTC.

This chain links TRBV4-1 with TRBJ1-5; D perhaps matches TRBD1 (6 bases). This CDR3 is built from 14 residues. Germline values: CDR1 MGHRA, CDR2 YSYEKL. The germline V and J ends were trimmed by 2 bases and 4 bases, with 9 bases remaining between them. CDR3 sequence: CASSQQGSNQPQHF. In DNA, the CDR3 is TGCGCCAGCAGCCAACAGGGGTCGAATCAGCCCCAGCATTTT.

This clonotype has at least ten counts. The chain carries TRBV5-1 and TRBJ2-7, with 13 bases that match TRBD2. Germline values: CDR1 SGHRS, CDR2 YFSETQ. This CDR3 is built from 15 residues. The V segment lost 4 bases and the J segment 5 bases; nucleotides outside the gene matches: 6. This CDR3 is CASSPRLAGGDEQYF. In DNA form, the CDR3 reads TGCGCCAGCAGCCCCAGACTAGCGGGGGGAGACGAGCAGTACTTC. The full variable domain, in which reference TRBV5-1 and TRBJ2-7 provide the parts outside the CDR3, is KAGVTQTPRYLIKTRGQQVTLSCSPISGHRSVSWYQQTPGQGLQFLFEYFSETQRNKGNFPGRFSGRQFSNSRSEMNVSTLELGDSALYLCASSPRLAGGDEQYFGPGTRLTVT.

This clonotype was observed many times. The J gene is TRBJ1-1, the V gene TRBV5-1; no definite D call. Germline lookup yields CDR1 SGHRS and CDR2 YFSETQ. The CDR3 extends over 14 amino acids. Trimming stripped 2 bases from V and 1 base from J, with 9 bases between. CDR3: CASSFLDGNTEAFF. The DNA for the CDR3 is TGCGCCAGCAGCTTCCTGGATGGGAACACTGAAGCTTTCTTT.